The 2 T cell receptor beta chains below all came from one sample that was sequenced in a study of blood T cell repertoires in COVID-19. The table came from immunoSEQ multiplex PCR; TCRdb's copy has only in-frame clones and leaves some out. The data hold about 81,000 clones, with over 75% observed a single time. Sequenced material: peripheral blood. Source of these receptors: a man aged 65 to 79 with active or convalescent COVID-19.

There are a few counts of this clone. The V gene is TRBV9, the J gene TRBJ1-1; D possibly corresponds to TRBD1 (6 bases). V lost 0 bases and J 5 bases, leaving 11 bases between the germline ends. This CDR3 is built from 14 residues. CDR1 is SGDLS, CDR2 YYNGEE, per germline. DNA of the CDR3: TGTGCCAGCAGCGTAGAGGGGGTCGGAACTGAAGCTTTCTTT. Its protein is CASSVEGVGTEAFF.

The gene calls are TRBV27 and TRBJ1-2; 8 bases map to TRBD1. Germline CDR1 MNHEY, CDR2 SMNVEV (reference sequence). V shed 1 base and J 0 bases; nucleotides not matched to a gene: 7. This CDR3 is built from 17 residues. CDR3 amino acids: CASSLFWDRHTNYGYTF. The DNA for the CDR3 is TGTGCCAGCAGTTTATTCTGGGACAGGCACACTAACTATGGCTACACCTTC.